The rows below give T cell receptor beta chains drawn from one sample of a study of CD8 T cells in Susac syndrome. TCRdb passed the immunoSEQ multiplex PCR reads through MiXCR, listing each CDR3 protein once. The data hold about 300,000 distinct CDR3 sequences, with approximately 85% observed a single time. The sequenced sample was CD8+ T cells from PBMCs. Receptors were obtained from a human donor with multiple sclerosis. Both conserved end residues are part of each CDR3. A D gene is named only where the DNA matches it firmly. Not every row has a clone size; where given, it reads once, few, many or a size class.

clone size	D gene	V gene	J gene	CDR3 DNA	CDR3 protein
-	TRBD2	TRBV6-2/TRBV6-3	TRBJ2-7	TGTGCCAGCAGTTACGCTAGCGGGAGGTTAGAGCAGTACTTC	CASSYASGRLEQYF
-	-	TRBV19	TRBJ2-7	TGTGCCAGTAGTATAAACCGGGGATCCTACGAGCAGTACTTC	CASSINRGSYEQYF
once	-	TRBV6-2/TRBV6-3	TRBJ1-1	TGTGCCAGCAGCCGGACGGGGGGAGCTGAAGCTTTCTTT	CASSRTGGAEAFF
-	-	TRBV7-9	TRBJ1-5	TGTGCCAGCAGCTCCCAGGTCTTCAATCAGCCCCAGCATTTT	CASSSQVFNQPQHF
-	TRBD2	TRBV13	TRBJ2-3	TGTGCCAGCAGCTTCCGACTAGCGGGAAACACAGATACGCAGTATTTT	CASSFRLAGNTDTQYF
few	TRBD1	TRBV9	TRBJ2-7	TGTGCCAGCAGCGTAGGGACAGGGAACTACGAGCAGTACTTC	CASSVGTGNYEQYF
-	TRBD1	TRBV7-8	TRBJ1-1	TGTGCCAGCAGCGATCAGGCAGGGGGCTTTGGGACTGAAGCTTTCTTT	CASSDQAGGFGTEAFF
-	-	TRBV4-3	TRBJ1-2	TGCGCCAGCAGCCAAGATCTAACAGGATTGGATGGCTACACCTTC	CASSQDLTGLDGYTF
-	TRBD1	TRBV20-1	TRBJ2-7	TGCAGTGCTAGAGATTTTGGCAGGGGGAGCTACGAGCAGTACTTC	CSARDFGRGSYEQYF
-	-	TRBV7-2	TRBJ1-2	TGTGCCAGCACCCTAAGAGGGGGAAGATATGGCTACACCTTC	CASTLRGGRYGYTF
-	-	TRBV6-1	TRBJ2-5	TGTGCCAGCACTATCCCAGACGACAGCTCCCAAGAGACCCAGTACTTC	CASTIPDDSSQETQYF
few	TRBD2	TRBV6-2/TRBV6-3	TRBJ2-3	TGTGCCAGCAGTTACCGGGAGGGGCTCCGAGATACGCAGTATTTT	CASSYREGLRDTQYF
-	-	TRBV7-9	TRBJ2-7	TGTGCCAGCAGCTTAGCGGGGTGGCAGGCCGACGGCTACGAGCAGTACTTC	CASSLAGWQADGYEQYF
-	TRBD1	TRBV11-2	TRBJ2-7	TGTGCCAGCATTCGACAGGGAAACTCCTACGAGCAGTACTTC	CASIRQGNSYEQYF
-	-	TRBV20-1	TRBJ2-1	TGCAGTGCGGTAGAGCTCTACAATGAGCAGTTCTTC	CSAVELYNEQFF
-	-	TRBV30	TRBJ2-7	TGTGCCTGGGCACCTAGCTCCTACGAGCAGTACTTC	CAWAPSSYEQYF
-	-	TRBV10-3	TRBJ2-1	TGTGCCATCAGTGTACTCATGGGGCGCGATGAGCAGTTCTTC	CAISVLMGRDEQFF
-	TRBD1	TRBV28	TRBJ1-5	TGTGCCAGCAGCTTCCCTGGGGGACAGGGGTTTGAGCCCCAGCATTTT	CASSFPGGQGFEPQHF
-	-	TRBV25-1	TRBJ2-7	TGTGCCAGCAGTGAATATCAGGTTTACGAGCAGTACTTC	CASSEYQVYEQYF
-	-	TRBV27	TRBJ2-3	TGTGCCAGCAGACAAGCCGGGGACAGCACAGATACGCAGTATTTT	CASRQAGDSTDTQYF
-	TRBD2	TRBV5-1	TRBJ2-1	TGCGCCAGCAGCTTGAGGCTAGCGGGAGGGCCCGATCCCTACAATGAGCAGTTCTTC	CASSLRLAGGPDPYNEQFF
-	TRBD2	TRBV9	TRBJ2-3	TGTGCCAGCAGCGTAGCGGCGGGGGACGGTACGCAGTATTTT	CASSVAAGDGTQYF
-	TRBD2	TRBV25-1	TRBJ2-1	TGTGCCAGCAGTGAATACGCCGGGACTAGCGGTTGGGATGAGCAGTTCTTC	CASSEYAGTSGWDEQFF
once	-	TRBV6-2/TRBV6-3	TRBJ2-7	TGTGCCAGCAGTTACTCGATCCTCTACGAGCAGTACTTC	CASSYSILYEQYF
once	-	TRBV4-3	TRBJ1-1	TGCGCCAGCAGCCCCCGGATTGGGAACACTGAAGCTTTCTTT	CASSPRIGNTEAFF
-	-	TRBV19	TRBJ1-2	TGTGCCAGTAGTTTCGGGCTCCCGAACTACTATGGCTACACCTTC	CASSFGLPNYYGYTF
few	-	TRBV6-1	TRBJ1-5	TGTGCCAGCAGTGGAGAAGCGAAGAATCAGCCCCAGCATTTT	CASSGEAKNQPQHF
-	TRBD1	TRBV6-5	TRBJ2-7	TGTGCCAGCAGTTACTCGTGGGACAGGGTCGACGAGCAGTACTTC	CASSYSWDRVDEQYF
-	-	TRBV2	TRBJ2-7	TGTGCCAGCAGTGATCTGGGGGGCGATGTCTACGGGCAGTACTTC	CASSDLGGDVYGQYF